A selection of T cell receptor beta chains follows, all from one sample in a study of blood T cell repertoires in COVID-19. Some clones are missing from TCRdb's copy, which holds only in-frame ones; the method was immunoSEQ multiplex PCR. The sample lists about 290,000 clones, around four fifths occurring once. The sample was peripheral blood. The receptors originated from a woman aged 45-65 years with active or convalescent COVID-19. Both conserved end residues are part of each CDR3. D genes are given only for firm matches. Some rows have no size entry. The others give once, few or many, or a class for an expanded clone.

D gene	clone size	V gene	J gene	CDR3 protein	CDR3 DNA
-	few	TRBV19	TRBJ2-7	CASSILSGGNYEQYF	TGTGCCAGTAGTATCCTCAGCGGAGGCAACTACGAGCAGTACTTC
TRBD1	-	TRBV5-1	TRBJ2-7	CASSLGTGHYEQYF	TGCGCCAGCAGCTTAGGGACAGGCCACTACGAGCAGTACTTC
-	-	TRBV9	TRBJ2-7	CASSVGGLSSYEQYF	TGTGCCAGCAGCGTAGGGGGCTTGTCTTCCTACGAGCAGTACTTC
-	-	TRBV21-1	TRBJ2-7	CARVGQGVHEQYF	TGTGCCAGGGTGGGACAGGGAGTACACGAGCAGTACTTC
TRBD1	-	TRBV5-1	TRBJ2-7	CASSSLGAMVTRDRSSYEQYF	TGCGCCAGCAGCTCATTGGGGGCGATGGTCACCCGGGACAGGAGCTCCTACGAGCAGTACTTC
-	-	TRBV14	TRBJ2-5	CASSLQDYQETQYF	TGTGCCAGCAGCCTTCAGGACTACCAGGAGACCCAGTACTTC
TRBD1	-	TRBV5-6	TRBJ2-5	CASSWGQGARGETQYF	TGTGCCAGCAGTTGGGGACAGGGGGCGCGAGGGGAGACCCAGTACTTC
-	-	TRBV18	TRBJ1-3	CASSPRVGDSGNTIYF	TGTGCCAGCTCACCTCGCGTCGGGGACTCTGGAAACACCATATATTTT
-	-	TRBV4-1	TRBJ1-2	CASSQDLAYGYTF	TGCGCCAGCAGCCAAGATCTGGCTTATGGCTACACCTTC
-	-	TRBV5-1	TRBJ2-3	CASSLVRGTDTQYF	TGCGCCAGCAGCTTGGTGCGTGGCACAGATACGCAGTATTTT
-	few	TRBV13	TRBJ1-5	CASSRGGAVSNQPQHF	TGTGCCAGCAGCCGGGGAGGGGCAGTTAGCAATCAGCCCCAGCATTTT
-	-	TRBV5-4	TRBJ1-1	CASSPTANTEAFF	TGTGCCAGCAGCCCGACAGCGAACACTGAAGCTTTCTTT
TRBD2	-	TRBV5-1	TRBJ2-1	CASSGASGRGSYNEQFF	TGCGCCAGCAGCGGTGCTAGCGGGAGGGGGTCCTACAATGAGCAGTTCTTC
-	once	TRBV27	TRBJ1-2	CASSFNSGNYGYTF	TGTGCCAGCAGTTTTAATTCAGGGAACTATGGCTACACCTTC
-	-	TRBV10-3	TRBJ2-1	CAISATRDLSNEQFF	TGTGCCATCAGTGCAACCCGGGACTTGTCCAATGAGCAGTTCTTC
-	-	TRBV3-1/TRBV3-2	TRBJ1-1	CASSNLQANTEAFF	TGTGCCAGCAGCAATCTACAGGCTAACACTGAAGCTTTCTTT
TRBD1	once	TRBV7-9	TRBJ1-4	CASSFQSQGAFFEKLFF	TGTGCCAGCAGCTTTCAATCACAGGGGGCGTTTTTCGAAAAACTGTTTTTT
TRBD2	-	TRBV9	TRBJ2-1	CASSLLAGGYNEQFF	TGTGCCAGCAGCCTCCTAGCGGGAGGGTACAATGAGCAGTTCTTC
-	-	TRBV2	TRBJ2-5	CASSVRETQYF	TGTGCCAGCAGTGTGAGGGAGACCCAGTACTTC
TRBD1	-	TRBV4-1	TRBJ1-2	CASSHLQGGAYGYTF	TGCGCCAGCAGCCACTTACAGGGGGGCGCTTATGGCTACACCTTC
TRBD2	-	TRBV5-5	TRBJ2-3	CASSSRLADPTDTQYF	TGTGCCAGCAGCTCGAGGCTAGCGGACCCCACAGATACGCAGTATTTT
-	-	TRBV20-1	TRBJ1-1	CSASRGVVNTEAFF	TGCAGTGCTAGTCGGGGAGTGGTGAACACTGAAGCTTTCTTT
TRBD2	-	TRBV7-9	TRBJ2-1	CASRPGLAGGPYNEQFF	TGTGCCAGCCGTCCGGGACTAGCGGGAGGGCCCTACAATGAGCAGTTCTTC
-	-	TRBV19	TRBJ2-5	CASSIRAQGKETQYF	TGTGCCAGTAGTATAAGGGCGCAGGGAAAAGAGACCCAGTACTTC
TRBD2	many	TRBV15	TRBJ2-1	CATVSGGSSYNEQFF	TGTGCCACCGTGAGCGGGGGGAGCTCCTACAATGAGCAGTTCTTC
-	-	TRBV7-6	TRBJ2-6	CASSKRSSGANVLTF	TGTGCCAGCAGTAAGCGGAGCTCTGGGGCCAACGTCCTGACTTTC
TRBD1	-	TRBV18	TRBJ1-6	CASSPLDRAGGSPLHF	TGTGCCAGCTCACCATTAGACAGGGCGGGCGGTTCACCCCTCCACTTT
TRBD1	-	TRBV28	TRBJ1-2	CASSLLRGLSYGYTF	TGTGCCAGCAGTTTATTGAGGGGGCTCAGCTATGGCTACACCTTC
TRBD1	-	TRBV2	TRBJ2-7	CASSGASPGKKQGGTTYEQYF	TGTGCCAGCAGTGGGGCGAGTCCGGGAAAAAAACAGGGGGGTACGACCTACGAGCAGTACTTC
-	-	TRBV7-9	TRBJ1-4	CASSLGAGTPDEKLFF	TGTGCCAGCAGCTTAGGCGCTGGGACACCAGATGAAAAACTGTTTTTT